This TCR beta chain appears in the sequencing data of a study of T cell repertoires in cytomegalovirus infection. Study-wide context: Matching HLA type and CMV infection were both indicated by public TCR beta signatures. General study results and limits: Across the ex vivo response, the dominant clonotypes were HLA-C-restricted CMV-specific TCR beta clonotypes. The cumulative frequency of public TCR beta families identified carriers of CMV plus the relevant HLA.

One entry per CDR3 protein, called by TCRdb with MiXCR from the reads. Of 500,000 or so distinct CDR3 sequences listed, about 15% were seen once; the top ten hold roughly 25%. This clonotype was seen repeatedly, ten times or more. The antigen is unknown. The germline V and J ends were trimmed by 5 bases and 2 bases, with 13 bases remaining between them. The germline V gene has CDR1 SEHNR and CDR2 FQNEAQ (reference sequence). CDR3 length equals 14 residues. The specimen sequenced was CD8+ T cells from PBMCs. This clonotype was sampled from a human donor in good health (CMV status not recorded). Some clones in this sample may be carry-over from other donors' samples. The J gene is TRBJ2-7, the V gene TRBV7-9; D unresolved. CDR3 sequence reads: CASSPKDIAYEQYF. CDR3 nucleotides: TGTGCCAGCAGCCCTAAAGACATTGCCTACGAGCAGTACTTC.